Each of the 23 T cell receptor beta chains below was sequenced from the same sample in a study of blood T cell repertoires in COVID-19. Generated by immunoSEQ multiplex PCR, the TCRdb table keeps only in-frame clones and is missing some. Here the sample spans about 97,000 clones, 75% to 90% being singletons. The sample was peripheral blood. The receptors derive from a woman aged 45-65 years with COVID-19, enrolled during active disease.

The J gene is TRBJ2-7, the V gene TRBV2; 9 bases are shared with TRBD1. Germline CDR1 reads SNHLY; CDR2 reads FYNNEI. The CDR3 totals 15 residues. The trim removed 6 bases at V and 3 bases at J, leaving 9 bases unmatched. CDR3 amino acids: CASRIWTGDNYEQYF. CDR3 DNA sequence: TGTGCCAGCAGAATTTGGACAGGGGATAACTACGAGCAGTACTTC.

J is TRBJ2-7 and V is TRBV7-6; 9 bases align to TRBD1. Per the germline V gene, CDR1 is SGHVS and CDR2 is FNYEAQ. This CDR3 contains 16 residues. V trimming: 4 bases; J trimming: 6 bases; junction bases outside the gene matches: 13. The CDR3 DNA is TGTGCCAGCAGCTCCGCTCCGGACAGGGGCGGAGGCGAGCAGTACTTC. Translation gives CASSSAPDRGGGEQYF. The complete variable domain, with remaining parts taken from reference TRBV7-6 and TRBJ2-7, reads GAGVSQSPRYKVTKRGQDVALRCDPISGHVSLYWYRQALGQGPEFLTYFNYEAQQDKSGLPNDRFSAERPEGSISTLTIQRTEQRDSAMYRCASSSAPDRGGGEQYFGPGTRLTVT.

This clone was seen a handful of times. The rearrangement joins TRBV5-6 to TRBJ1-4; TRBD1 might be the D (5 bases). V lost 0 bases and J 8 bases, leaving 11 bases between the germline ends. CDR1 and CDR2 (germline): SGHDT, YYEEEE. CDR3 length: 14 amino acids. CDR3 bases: TGTGCCAGCAGCTTGGGCAGGGTTGAGGAAAAACTGTTTTTT. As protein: CASSLGRVEEKLFF.

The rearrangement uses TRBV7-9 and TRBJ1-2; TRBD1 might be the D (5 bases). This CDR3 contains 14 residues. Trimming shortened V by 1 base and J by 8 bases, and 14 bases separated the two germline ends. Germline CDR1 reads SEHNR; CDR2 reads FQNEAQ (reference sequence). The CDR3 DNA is TGTGCCAGCAGCTTAGAACAGGCCGGCCTGGGCTACACCTTC. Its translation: CASSLEQAGLGYTF. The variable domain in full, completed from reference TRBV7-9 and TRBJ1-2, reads DTGVSQNPRHKITKRGQNVTFRCDPISEHNRLYWYRQTLGQGPEFLTYFQNEAQLEKSRLLSDRFSAERPKGSFSTLEIQRTEQGDSAMYLCASSLEQAGLGYTFGSGTRLTVV.

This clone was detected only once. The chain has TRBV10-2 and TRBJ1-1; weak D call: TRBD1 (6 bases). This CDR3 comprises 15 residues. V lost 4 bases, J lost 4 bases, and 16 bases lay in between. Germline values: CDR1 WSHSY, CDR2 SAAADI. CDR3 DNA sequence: TGCGCCAGCAGTGTACAGGGACGGGGAAGCACTGAAGCTTTCTTT. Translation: CASSVQGRGSTEAFF.

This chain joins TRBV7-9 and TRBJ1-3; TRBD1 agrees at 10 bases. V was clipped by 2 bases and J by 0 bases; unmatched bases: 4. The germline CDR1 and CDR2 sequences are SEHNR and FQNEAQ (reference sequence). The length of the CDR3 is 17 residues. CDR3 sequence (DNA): TGTGCCAGCAGCTTATTGAGGACAGGGGGCTCTGGAAACACCATATATTTT. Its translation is CASSLLRTGGSGNTIYF.

This CDR3 is CASSPEPYQPQHF. The CDR3 nucleotides are TGCGCCAGCAGCCCGGAGCCCTACCAGCCCCAGCATTTT. The rearrangement uses TRBV4-3 and TRBJ1-5; D gene unclear. The CDR3 spans 13 residues. CDR1 is LGHNA and CDR2 is YSLEER in the germline V gene. Between the trimmed V and J ends, which lost 4 bases and 7 bases, there was a span of 11 bases.

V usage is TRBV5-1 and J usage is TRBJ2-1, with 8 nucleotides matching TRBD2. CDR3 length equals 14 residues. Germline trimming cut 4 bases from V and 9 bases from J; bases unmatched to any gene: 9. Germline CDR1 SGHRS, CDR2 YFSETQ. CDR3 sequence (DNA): TGCGCCAGCAGCGTCGGGACTAGTTCCAGTGAGCAGTTCTTC. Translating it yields CASSVGTSSSEQFF.

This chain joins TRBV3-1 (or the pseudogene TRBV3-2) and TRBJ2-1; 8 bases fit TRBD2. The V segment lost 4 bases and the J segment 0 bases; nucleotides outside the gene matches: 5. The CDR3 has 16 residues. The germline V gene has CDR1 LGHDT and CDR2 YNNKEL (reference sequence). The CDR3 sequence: CASSPAGALSYNEQFF. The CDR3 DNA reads TGTGCCAGCAGCCCAGCGGGGGCCCTCTCCTACAATGAGCAGTTCTTC.

The CDR3 spells CASSTHPGFSYEQYF. For the CDR3, the DNA is TGTGCCAGCAGCACCCACCCCGGGTTCTCCTACGAGCAGTACTTC. The gene calls are TRBV7-2 and TRBJ2-7, with D unresolved. CDR3 length: 15 residues. CDR1 SGHTA and CDR2 FQGNSA come from the germline V gene. Trimming stripped 5 bases from V and 0 bases from J, with 14 bases between.

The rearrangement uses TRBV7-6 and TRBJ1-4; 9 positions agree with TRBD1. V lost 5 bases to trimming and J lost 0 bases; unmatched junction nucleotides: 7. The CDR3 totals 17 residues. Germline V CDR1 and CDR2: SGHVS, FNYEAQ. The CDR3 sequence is CASSVTQGASTNEKLFF. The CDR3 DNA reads TGTGCCAGCAGCGTAACACAGGGGGCCTCAACTAATGAAAAACTGTTTTTT.

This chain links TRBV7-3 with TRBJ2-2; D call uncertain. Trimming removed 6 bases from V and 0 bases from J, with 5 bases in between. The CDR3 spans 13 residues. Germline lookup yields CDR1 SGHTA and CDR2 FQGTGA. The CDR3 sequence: CASRFTNTGELFF. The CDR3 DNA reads TGTGCCAGCAGGTTCACGAACACCGGGGAGCTGTTTTTT. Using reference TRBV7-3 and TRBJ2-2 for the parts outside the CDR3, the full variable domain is GAGVSQTPSNKVTEKGKYVELRCDPISGHTALYWYRQSLGQGPEFLIYFQGTGAADDSGLPNDRFFAVRPEGSVSTLKIQRTERGDSAVYLCASRFTNTGELFFGEGSRLTVL.

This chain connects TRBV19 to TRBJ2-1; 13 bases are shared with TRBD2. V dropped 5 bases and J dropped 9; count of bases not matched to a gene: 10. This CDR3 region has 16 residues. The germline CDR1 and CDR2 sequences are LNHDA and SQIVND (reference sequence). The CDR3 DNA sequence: TGTGCCAGTAGTCCTGGACTAGCGGGGGCTCGGGGTGAGCAGTTCTTC. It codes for CASSPGLAGARGEQFF.

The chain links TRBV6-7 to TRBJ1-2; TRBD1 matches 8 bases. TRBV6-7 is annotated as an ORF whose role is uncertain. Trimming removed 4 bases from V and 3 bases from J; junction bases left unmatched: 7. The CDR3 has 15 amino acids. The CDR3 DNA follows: TGTGCCAGCAGTTTACGGGGACAGGCACACTATGGCTACACCTTC. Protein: CASSLRGQAHYGYTF.

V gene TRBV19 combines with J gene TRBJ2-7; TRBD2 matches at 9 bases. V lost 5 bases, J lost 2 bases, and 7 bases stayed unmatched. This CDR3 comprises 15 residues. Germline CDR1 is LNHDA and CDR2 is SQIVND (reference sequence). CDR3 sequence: CASSQYSGGPYEQYF. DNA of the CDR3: TGTGCCAGTAGTCAATATAGCGGGGGACCCTACGAGCAGTACTTC.

The DNA of the CDR3 is TGTGCCAGCAGCCAAGAAGGACTAGCGGGGGGCTCTGGGGCCAACGTCCTGACTTTC. Its protein is CASSQEGLAGGSGANVLTF. The gene calls are TRBV4-2 and TRBJ2-6, with 14 bases identical to TRBD2. CDR3 size: 19 residues. Germline values: CDR1 LGHNA, CDR2 YNFKEQ. V was clipped by 0 bases and J by 0 bases; unmatched bases: 1.

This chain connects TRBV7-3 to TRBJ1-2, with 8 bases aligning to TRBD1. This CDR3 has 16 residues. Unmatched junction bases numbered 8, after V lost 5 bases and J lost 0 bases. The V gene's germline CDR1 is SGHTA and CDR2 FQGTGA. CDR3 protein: CASSPQPGQANYGYTF. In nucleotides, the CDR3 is TGTGCCAGCAGCCCACAACCGGGACAGGCTAACTATGGCTACACCTTC.

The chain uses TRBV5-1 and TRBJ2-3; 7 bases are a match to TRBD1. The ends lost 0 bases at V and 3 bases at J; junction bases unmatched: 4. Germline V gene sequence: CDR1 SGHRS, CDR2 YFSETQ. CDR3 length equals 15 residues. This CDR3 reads CASSLVTGETDTQYF. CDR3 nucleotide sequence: TGCGCCAGCAGCTTGGTCACAGGGGAAACAGATACGCAGTATTTT.

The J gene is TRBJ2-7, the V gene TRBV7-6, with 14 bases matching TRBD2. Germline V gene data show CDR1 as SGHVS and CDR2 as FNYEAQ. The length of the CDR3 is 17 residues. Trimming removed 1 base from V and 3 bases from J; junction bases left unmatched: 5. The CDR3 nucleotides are TGTGCCAGCAGCTTAGACAGACTAGCGGGGGGGCACTACGAGCAGTACTTC. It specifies CASSLDRLAGGHYEQYF.

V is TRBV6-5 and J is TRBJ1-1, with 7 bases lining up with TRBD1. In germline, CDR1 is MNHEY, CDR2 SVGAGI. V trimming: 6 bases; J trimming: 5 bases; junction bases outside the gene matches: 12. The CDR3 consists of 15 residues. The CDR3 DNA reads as TGTGCCAGCAGCCCAACCCAAACAGGGGAAACTGAAGCTTTCTTT. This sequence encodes CASSPTQTGETEAFF.

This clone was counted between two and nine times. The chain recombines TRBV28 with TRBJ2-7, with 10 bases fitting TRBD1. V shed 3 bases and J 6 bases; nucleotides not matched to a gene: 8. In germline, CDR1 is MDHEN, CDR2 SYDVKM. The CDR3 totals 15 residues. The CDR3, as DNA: TGTGCCAGCAGTTTCACCGGGACAGGGGTCCCCGAGCAGTACTTC. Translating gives CASSFTGTGVPEQYF.

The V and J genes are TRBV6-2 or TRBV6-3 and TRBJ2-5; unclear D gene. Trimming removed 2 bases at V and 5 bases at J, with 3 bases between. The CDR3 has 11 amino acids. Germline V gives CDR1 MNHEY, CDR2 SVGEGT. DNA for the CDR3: TGTGCCAGCAGTTACGGCGAGACCCAGTACTTC. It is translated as CASSYGETQYF.

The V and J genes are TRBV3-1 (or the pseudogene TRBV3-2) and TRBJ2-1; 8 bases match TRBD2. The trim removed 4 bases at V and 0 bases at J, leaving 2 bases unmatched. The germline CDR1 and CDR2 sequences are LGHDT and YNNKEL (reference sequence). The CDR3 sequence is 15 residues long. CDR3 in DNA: TGTGCCAGCAGCCTAGCGGGGAGCTCCTACAATGAGCAGTTCTTC. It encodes CASSLAGSSYNEQFF.